This TCR beta chain was sequenced for a study of CD8 T cells in ankylosing spondylitis. Overall study results and limits: In peripheral blood, disease-linked CD8+ clones occurred at relatively low frequencies. Ankylosing spondylitis blood appeared to be characterized by a TCR beta motif of several highly homologous variants. In the blood and synovial fluid of reactive arthritis, some motif variants had been previously reported.

Libraries for TCR beta were made by quantitative 5'-RACE with molecular barcodes. TCRdb re-derived calls from the 5' RACE reads in MiXCR, one entry per CDR3 protein. The repertoire consists of 130,000 or so distinct CDR3 sequences, with about 15% occurring once and the leading ten covering roughly 30%. This clonotype was picked up a small number of times. Its target is not known. Per germline, CDR1 SGHVS and CDR2 FNYEAQ. The V and J ends lost 5 bases and 4 bases, in that order; junction bases with no gene match: 4. The CDR3 is 14 residues long. The chain couples TRBV7-6 to TRBJ2-5; TRBD2 aligns across 10 bases. Sequencing used blood, either unsorted or a sorted T cell fraction (not recorded which). The source is a male donor with ankylosing spondylitis. CDR3 nucleotide sequence: TGTGCCAGCAGCGGAAGGACTAGCGGAGAGACCCAGTACTTC. Translation: CASSGRTSGETQYF.